This TCR beta chain was identified during a study of STAT3 mutations in large granular lymphocyte leukemia. Study-wide results and limits: At least one immunodominant TCR beta clonotype appeared in every T-cell large granular lymphocyte leukemia patient. In some patients, a small highly pathogenic clone possibly went undetected.

A word on this clone: The target antigen is unknown.

The method was immunoSEQ multiplex PCR; TCRdb's version includes in-frame clones alone and lacks a portion of them. The repertoire holds tens of thousands of clones, with 81% as singletons. Germline assignment: CDR1 MNHNS and CDR2 SASEGT. Trimming removed 2 bases at V and 1 base at J, with 11 bases between. CDR3 size: 15 residues. The sequence was collected from a human donor with T large granular lymphocyte leukemia. Some clones in this sample may be carry-over from other donors' samples. The chain couples TRBV6-1 to TRBJ1-1; D possibly corresponds to TRBD1 (5 bases). Sequenced sample: PBMCs. For the CDR3, the DNA is TGTGCCAGCAGTGAAAATGCGGGGGGGAACACTGAAGCTTTCTTT. Translation: CASSENAGGNTEAFF.